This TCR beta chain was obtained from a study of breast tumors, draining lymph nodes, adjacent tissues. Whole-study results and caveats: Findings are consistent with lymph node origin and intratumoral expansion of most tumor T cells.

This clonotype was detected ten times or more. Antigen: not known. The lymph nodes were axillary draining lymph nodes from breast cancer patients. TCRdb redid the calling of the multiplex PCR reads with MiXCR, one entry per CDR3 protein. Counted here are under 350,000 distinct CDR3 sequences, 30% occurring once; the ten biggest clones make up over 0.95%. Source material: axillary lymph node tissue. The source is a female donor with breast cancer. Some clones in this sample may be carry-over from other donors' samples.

The CDR3 DNA reads as TGCAGTGCAACCATGACAGGGGCAGGTGGCTACACCTTC. Amino acids: CSATMTGAGGYTF. The V and J genes are TRBV20-1 and TRBJ1-2; TRBD1 matches 8 bases. Germline assignment: CDR1 DFQATT and CDR2 SNEGSKA (reference sequence). This CDR3 is built from 13 residues. The trim removed 6 bases at V and 7 bases at J, leaving 10 bases unmatched.